This T cell receptor (beta chain) originates from a study of blood T cell repertoires in COVID-19. Study-wide background: COVID-19 samples collected from the United States, Italy and Spain covered acute and convalescent phases.

In germline, CDR1 is SGHRS, CDR2 YFSETQ. The V end was cut by 4 bases, the J end by 0 bases, with 14 bases between. CDR3 length equals 16 residues. This clone showed up just once. Study processing details: Reference gene primers were amplified, and this amplification served to estimate nucleated cell counts. The data were produced by immunoSEQ multiplex PCR, yet TCRdb's version contains in-frame clones alone and is incomplete. V, J and clone size derive from that table, while D and trimming were established from the DNA sequence. Of approximately 120,000 clones in the sample, 80% to 90% were seen once.

V usage is TRBV5-1 and J usage is TRBJ1-3; D is undetermined. The source material was peripheral blood. This TCR came from a human donor in a cohort sampled during active COVID-19. The CDR3 reads CASSPRQPFSGNTIYF. CDR3 DNA: TGCGCCAGCAGCCCGCGGCAGCCGTTCTCTGGAAACACCATATATTTT.